One TCR beta chain is described in this entry. Per the original data handling: Amplification from reference gene primers served as the basis for estimated nucleated cell counts. The method was immunoSEQ multiplex PCR; TCRdb's version includes in-frame clones alone and lacks a portion of them. V and J calls and clone size are copied from that table; D and trimming were computed from the DNA. This sample has approximately 96,000 clones, with over 70% found just once. This sample is drawn from a study of blood T cell repertoires in COVID-19. Study details: Spain, Italy and the United States supplied samples that represented acute and convalescent COVID-19. From T cells, B-cell-depleted T cells, or PBMCs came the material, which was cDNA or gDNA.

CDR1 and CDR2 (germline): SGHRS, YFSETQ. The CDR3 runs 14 residues. The V gene lost 4 bases and the J gene lost 2 bases, with 9 bases spanning the gap. The chain employs TRBV5-1 and TRBJ2-2; possible D gene TRBD1, 5 bases. The receptor was derived from a woman older than 75 with acute or convalescent COVID-19. Sequenced material: peripheral blood. CDR3 in DNA: TGCGCCAGCAGCGCAGGACAAAACACCGGGGAGCTGTTTTTT. Translated, it gives CASSAGQNTGELFF. The whole variable domain, remainder taken from reference TRBV5-1 and TRBJ2-2, is KAGVTQTPRYLIKTRGQQVTLSCSPISGHRSVSWYQQTPGQGLQFLFEYFSETQRNKGNFPGRFSGRQFSNSRSEMNVSTLELGDSALYLCASSAGQNTGELFFGEGSRLTVL.